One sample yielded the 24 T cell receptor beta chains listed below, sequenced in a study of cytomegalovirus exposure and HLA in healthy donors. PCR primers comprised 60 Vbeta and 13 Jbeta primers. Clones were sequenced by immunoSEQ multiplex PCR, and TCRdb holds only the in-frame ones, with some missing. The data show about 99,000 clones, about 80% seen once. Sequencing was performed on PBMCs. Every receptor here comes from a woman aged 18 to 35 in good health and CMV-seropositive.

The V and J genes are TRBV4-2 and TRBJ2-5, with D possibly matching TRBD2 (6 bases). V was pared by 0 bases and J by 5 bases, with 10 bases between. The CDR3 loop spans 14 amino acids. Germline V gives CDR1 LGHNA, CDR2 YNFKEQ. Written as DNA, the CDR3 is TGTGCCAGCAGCCAAGAGGAGGGTTGGGAGACCCAGTACTTC. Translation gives CASSQEEGWETQYF.

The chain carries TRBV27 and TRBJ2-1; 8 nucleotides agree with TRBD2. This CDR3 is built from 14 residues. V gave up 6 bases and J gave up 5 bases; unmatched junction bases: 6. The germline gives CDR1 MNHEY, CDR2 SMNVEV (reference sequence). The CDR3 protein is CASRKSGSHNEQFF. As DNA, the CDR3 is TGTGCCAGCAGGAAGAGCGGGAGTCACAATGAGCAGTTCTTC.

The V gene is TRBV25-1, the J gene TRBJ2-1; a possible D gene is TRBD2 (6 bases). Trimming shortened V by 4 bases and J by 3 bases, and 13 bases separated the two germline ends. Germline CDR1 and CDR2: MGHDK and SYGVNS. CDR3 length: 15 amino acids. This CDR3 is CASSGLAIGYNEQFF. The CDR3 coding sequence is TGTGCCAGCAGTGGCCTAGCGATAGGCTACAATGAGCAGTTCTTC. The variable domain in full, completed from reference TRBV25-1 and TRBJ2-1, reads EADIYQTPRYLVIGTGKKITLECSQTMGHDKMYWYQQDPGMELHLIHYSYGVNSTEKGDLSSESTVSRIRTEHFPLTLESARPSHTSQYLCASSGLAIGYNEQFFGPGTRLTVL.

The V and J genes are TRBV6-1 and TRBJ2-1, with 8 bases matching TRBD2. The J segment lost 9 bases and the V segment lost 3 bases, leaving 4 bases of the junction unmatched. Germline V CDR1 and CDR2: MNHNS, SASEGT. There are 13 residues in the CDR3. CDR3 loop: CASSEGLGIEQFF. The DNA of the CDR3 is TGTGCCAGCAGTGAGGGACTAGGTATTGAGCAGTTCTTC.

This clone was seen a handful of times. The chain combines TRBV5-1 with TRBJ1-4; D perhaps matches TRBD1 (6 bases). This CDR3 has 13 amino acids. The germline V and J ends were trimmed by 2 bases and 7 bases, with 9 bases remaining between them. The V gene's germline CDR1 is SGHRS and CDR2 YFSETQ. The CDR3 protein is CASSFQGSEKLFF. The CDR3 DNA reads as TGCGCCAGCAGCTTCCAGGGGAGTGAAAAACTGTTTTTT.

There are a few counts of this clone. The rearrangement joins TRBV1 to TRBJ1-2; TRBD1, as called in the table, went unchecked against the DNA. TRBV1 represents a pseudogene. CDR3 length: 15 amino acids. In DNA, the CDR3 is TGCACCAGCAGCCAAGAGAACAGAGCTTTCTATGGCTACACCTTC. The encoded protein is CTSSQENRAFYGYTF.

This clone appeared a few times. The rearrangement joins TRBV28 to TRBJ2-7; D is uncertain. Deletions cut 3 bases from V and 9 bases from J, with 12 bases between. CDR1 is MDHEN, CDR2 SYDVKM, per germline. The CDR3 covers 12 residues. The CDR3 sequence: CASSLPRSRQYF. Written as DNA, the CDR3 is TGTGCCAGCAGTTTGCCCCGCTCGCGGCAGTACTTC. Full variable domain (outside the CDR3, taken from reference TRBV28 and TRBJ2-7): DVKVTQSSRYLVKRTGEKVFLECVQDMDHENMFWYRQDPGLGLRLIYFSYDVKMKEKGDIPEGYSVSREKKERFSLILESASTNQTSMYLCASSLPRSRQYFGPGTRLTVT.

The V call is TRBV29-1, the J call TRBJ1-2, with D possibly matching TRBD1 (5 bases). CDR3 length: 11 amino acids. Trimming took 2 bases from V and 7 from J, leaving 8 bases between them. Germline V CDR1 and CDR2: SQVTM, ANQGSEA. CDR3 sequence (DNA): TGCAGCGTTGAAAGGGGTACTGGCTACACCTTC. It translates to CSVERGTGYTF.

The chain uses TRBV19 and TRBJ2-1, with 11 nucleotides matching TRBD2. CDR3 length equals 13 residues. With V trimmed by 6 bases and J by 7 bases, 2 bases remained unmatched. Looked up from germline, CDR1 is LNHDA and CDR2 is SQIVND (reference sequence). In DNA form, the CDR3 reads TGTGCCAGTAGACTAGCGGGAGTGAATGAGCAGTTCTTC. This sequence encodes CASRLAGVNEQFF.

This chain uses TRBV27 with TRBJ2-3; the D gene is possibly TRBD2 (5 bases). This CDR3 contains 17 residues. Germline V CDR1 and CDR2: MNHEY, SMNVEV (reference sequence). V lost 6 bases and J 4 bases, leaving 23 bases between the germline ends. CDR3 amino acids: CASRTSSRGLAADTQYF. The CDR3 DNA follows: TGTGCCAGCAGAACATCGTCCCGGGGTTTGGCGGCAGATACGCAGTATTTT.

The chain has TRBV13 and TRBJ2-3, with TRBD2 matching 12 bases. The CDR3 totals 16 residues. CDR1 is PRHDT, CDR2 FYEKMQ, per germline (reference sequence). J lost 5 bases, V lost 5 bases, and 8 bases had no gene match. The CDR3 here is CASSGATSGSGDTQYF. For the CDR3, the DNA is TGTGCCAGCAGCGGGGCGACTAGCGGGAGTGGAGATACGCAGTATTTT.

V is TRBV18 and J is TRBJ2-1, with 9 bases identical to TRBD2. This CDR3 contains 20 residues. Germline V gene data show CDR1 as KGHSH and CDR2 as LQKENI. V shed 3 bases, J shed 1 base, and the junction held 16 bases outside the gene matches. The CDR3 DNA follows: TGTGCCAGCTCACCGGTTTCGGGACTAGCTAAGGGTGGGTCCTACAATGAGCAGTTCTTC. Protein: CASSPVSGLAKGGSYNEQFF.

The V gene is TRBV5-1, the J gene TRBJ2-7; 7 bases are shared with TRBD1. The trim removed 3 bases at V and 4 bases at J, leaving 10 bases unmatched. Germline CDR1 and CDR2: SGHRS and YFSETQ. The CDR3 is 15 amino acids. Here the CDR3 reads CASSSGPTGSYEQYF. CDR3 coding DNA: TGCGCCAGCAGCTCAGGACCGACAGGGTCATACGAGCAGTACTTC.

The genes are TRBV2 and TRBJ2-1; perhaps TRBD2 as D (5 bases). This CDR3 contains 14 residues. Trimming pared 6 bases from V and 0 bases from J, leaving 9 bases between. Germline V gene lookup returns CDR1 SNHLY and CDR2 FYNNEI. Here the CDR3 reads CASRPGSSYNEQFF. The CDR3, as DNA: TGTGCCAGCAGGCCGGGGAGCTCCTACAATGAGCAGTTCTTC.

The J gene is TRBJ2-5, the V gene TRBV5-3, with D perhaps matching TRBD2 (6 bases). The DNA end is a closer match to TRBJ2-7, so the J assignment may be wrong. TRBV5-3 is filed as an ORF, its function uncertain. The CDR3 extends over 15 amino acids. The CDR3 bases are TGTGCCAGAAGCTTGAAGCGGGCTAAGACCTACGAGCAGTACTTC. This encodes CARSLKRAKTYEQYF.

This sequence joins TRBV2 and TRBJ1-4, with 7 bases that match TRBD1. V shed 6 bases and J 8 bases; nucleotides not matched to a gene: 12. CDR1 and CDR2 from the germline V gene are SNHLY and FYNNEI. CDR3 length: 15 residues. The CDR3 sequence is CASSPIRGQGEKLFF. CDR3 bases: TGTGCCAGCAGCCCTATAAGGGGGCAGGGAGAAAAACTGTTTTTT.

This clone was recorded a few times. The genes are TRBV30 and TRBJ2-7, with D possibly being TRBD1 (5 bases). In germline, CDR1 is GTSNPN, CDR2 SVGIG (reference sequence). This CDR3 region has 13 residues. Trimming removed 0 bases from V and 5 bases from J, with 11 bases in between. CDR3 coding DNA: TGTGCCTGGAGTGTGGGCAGGGCCCACGAGCAGTACTTC. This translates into CAWSVGRAHEQYF.

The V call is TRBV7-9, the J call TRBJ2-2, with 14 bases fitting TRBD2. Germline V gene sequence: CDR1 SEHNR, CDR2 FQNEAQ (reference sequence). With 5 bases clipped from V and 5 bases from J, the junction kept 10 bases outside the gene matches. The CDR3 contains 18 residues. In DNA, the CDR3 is TGTGCCAGCAGCCCATCCCTTGGACTAGCGGGAGGTACCGGGGAGCTGTTTTTT. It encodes CASSPSLGLAGGTGELFF.

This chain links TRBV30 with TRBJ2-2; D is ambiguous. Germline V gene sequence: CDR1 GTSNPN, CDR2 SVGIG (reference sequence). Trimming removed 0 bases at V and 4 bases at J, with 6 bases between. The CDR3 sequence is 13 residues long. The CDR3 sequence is CAWSVLGTGELFF. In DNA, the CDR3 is TGTGCCTGGAGTGTACTCGGCACCGGGGAGCTGTTTTTT.

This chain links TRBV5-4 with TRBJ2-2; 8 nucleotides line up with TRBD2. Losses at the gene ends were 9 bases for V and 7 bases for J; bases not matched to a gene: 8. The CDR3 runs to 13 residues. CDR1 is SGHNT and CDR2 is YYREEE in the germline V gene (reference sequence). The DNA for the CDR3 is TGTGCCACCTCGGGAGGGGAGGGCGGGGAGCTGTTTTTT. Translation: CATSGGEGGELFF.

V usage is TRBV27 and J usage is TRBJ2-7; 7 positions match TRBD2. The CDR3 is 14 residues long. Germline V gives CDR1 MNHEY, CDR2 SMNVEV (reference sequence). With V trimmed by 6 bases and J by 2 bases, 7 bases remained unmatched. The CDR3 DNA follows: TGTGCCAGCAGCCCCATTGGGAGGGCCTACGAGCAGTACTTC. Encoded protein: CASSPIGRAYEQYF.

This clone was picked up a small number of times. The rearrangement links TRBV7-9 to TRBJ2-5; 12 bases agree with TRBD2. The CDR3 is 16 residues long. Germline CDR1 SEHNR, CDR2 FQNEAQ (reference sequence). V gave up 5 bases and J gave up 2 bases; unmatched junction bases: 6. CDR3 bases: TGTGCCAGCAGCGGGGGACTAGCGGGTCCGCAAGAGACCCAGTACTTC. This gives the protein CASSGGLAGPQETQYF.

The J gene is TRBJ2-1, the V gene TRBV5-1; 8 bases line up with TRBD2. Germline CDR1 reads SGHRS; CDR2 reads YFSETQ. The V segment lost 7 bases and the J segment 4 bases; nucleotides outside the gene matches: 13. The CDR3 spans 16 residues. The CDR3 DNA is TGCGCCAGCCTACGGGGGAGCGGGAGCTCTTACAATGAGCAGTTCTTC. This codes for CASLRGSGSSYNEQFF.

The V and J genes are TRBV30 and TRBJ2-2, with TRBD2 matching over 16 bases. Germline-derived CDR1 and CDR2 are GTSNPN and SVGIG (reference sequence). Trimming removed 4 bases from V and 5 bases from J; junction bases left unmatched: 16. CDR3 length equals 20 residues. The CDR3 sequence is CAWTLASGLAGGPWTGELFF. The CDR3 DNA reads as TGTGCCTGGACTTTAGCATCGGGACTAGCGGGAGGGCCGTGGACCGGGGAGCTGTTTTTT.